A selection of T cell receptor beta chains follows, all from one sample in a study of shared clonotypes between healthy human individuals. Method: immunoSEQ multiplex PCR; TCRdb's copy keeps in-frame clones and lacks some. Of about 980,000 clones in the sample, 76% were seen once. Sample: memory CD4+ T cells sorted from blood. These receptors came from a man in his late teens or twenties in good health. Both conserved end residues are part of each CDR3. A D gene is named only where the DNA matches it firmly. Clone size appears in some rows only: once, few, many, or a class for an expanded clone.

J gene | clone size | D gene | V gene | CDR3 DNA | CDR3 protein
TRBJ1-6 | once | TRBD1 | TRBV18 | TGTGCCAGCTCCCTACCGGGACAGGGGGTCGGCTATAATTCACCCCTCCACTTT | CASSLPGQGVGYNSPLHF
TRBJ2-1 | - | TRBD2 | TRBV5-1 | TGCGCCAGCAGCTTGGTGACTAGCGGGAACGTTGGTGAGCAGTTCTTC | CASSLVTSGNVGEQFF
TRBJ2-7 | - | - | TRBV5-1 | TGCGCCAGCAGCTTGGGGACTGACTACGAGCAGTACTTC | CASSLGTDYEQYF
TRBJ2-7 | - | - | TRBV2 | TGTGCCAGCAGCGCGCGAACAGGATTTTACGAGCAGTACTTC | CASSARTGFYEQYF
TRBJ2-2 | - | TRBD1 | TRBV11-2 | TGTGCCAGCAGCGCGCGGACAGGGGGCGGCACCGGGGAGCTGTTTTTT | CASSARTGGGTGELFF
TRBJ2-7 | - | - | TRBV7-9 | TGTGCCAGCAGCTCCTACTACTGGCAGGGTGTTGAAGAGCAGTACTTC | CASSSYYWQGVEEQYF
TRBJ2-3 | - | - | TRBV6-6 | TGTAGCGGAAACACAGATACGCAGTATTTT | CSGNTDTQYF
TRBJ2-2 | - | TRBD2 | TRBV5-4 | TGTGCCAGCAGCCGGACTAGCGTGAACACCGGGGAGCTGTTTTTT | CASSRTSVNTGELFF
TRBJ2-1 | - | TRBD2 | TRBV11-2 | TGTGCCAGCAGCTTTGAGCGGGGGGCCGTGGATGAGCAGTTCTTC | CASSFERGAVDEQFF
TRBJ1-1 | few | - | TRBV30 | TGTGCCTGGACAGGGTCGGGTTACACTGAAGCTTTCTTT | CAWTGSGYTEAFF
TRBJ1-2 | few | TRBD1 | TRBV7-2 | TGTGCCAGCAGCGACATACAGGGGGCATATGGCTACACCTTC | CASSDIQGAYGYTF
TRBJ2-2 | - | - | TRBV9 | TGTGCCAGCAGCGTTAACACCGGGGAGCTGTTTTTT | CASSVNTGELFF
TRBJ1-6 | - | TRBD1 | TRBV7-9 | TGTGCCAGCAGCCCCCGGGGACAGGCTAATTCACCCCTCCACTTT | CASSPRGQANSPLHF
TRBJ2-1 | - | - | TRBV11-3 | TGTGCCAGCAGCGTACAGGGGAGGGATGAGCAGTTCTTC | CASSVQGRDEQFF
TRBJ2-7 | - | - | TRBV18 | TGTGCCAGCTCACCAGCCCAGGGAATATCCTACGAGCAGTACTTC | CASSPAQGISYEQYF
TRBJ2-2 | - | - | TRBV6-5 | TGTGCCAGCAGGATCACAGGGCACACCGGGGAGCTGTTTTTT | CASRITGHTGELFF
TRBJ1-1 | once | - | TRBV5-6 | TGTGCCAGCAGCTTGACAGGCTCTCTGAACACTGAAGCTTTCTTT | CASSLTGSLNTEAFF
TRBJ2-4 | - | - | TRBV19 | TGTGCCAGTAGTGCCGCTTTAAGGGGGACTGGGGCCAAAAACATTCAGTACTTC | CASSAALRGTGAKNIQYF
TRBJ2-5 | once | TRBD1 | TRBV10-3 | TGTGCCATCAGTCGGGGACAGGCCCAAGAGACCCAGTACTTC | CAISRGQAQETQYF
TRBJ1-5 | - | - | TRBV27 | - | CASSFFGQGFDNQPQHF
TRBJ2-2 | once | - | TRBV27 | TGTGCCAGCAGTTTCGGCCCTAACACCGGGGAGCTGTTTTTT | CASSFGPNTGELFF
TRBJ2-1 | - | - | TRBV7-2 | TGTGCCAGCGGATCCCGGGCTCCGATCAATGAGCAGTTCTTC | CASGSRAPINEQFF
TRBJ2-7 | - | - | TRBV11-2 | TGTGCCAGCAGCCCAAACGCCGGGACCAGCGGGCAGTACTTC | CASSPNAGTSGQYF
TRBJ2-2 | many | - | TRBV14 | TGTGCCAGCAGCCAAGATGGAGGTCAGGCCGGGGAGCTGTTTTTT | CASSQDGGQAGELFF
TRBJ2-7 | - | - | TRBV2 | TGTGCCAGCAGTGTGGATAGCGAGCAGTACTTC | CASSVDSEQYF
TRBJ2-1 | - | - | TRBV18 | TGTGCCAGCTCACCCCCCACCATTTCGAGCTCCTACAATGAGCAGTTCTTC | CASSPPTISSSYNEQFF
TRBJ2-2 | - | - | TRBV6-4 | TGTGCCAGTGGGGAACAGGGCGGTACCGGGGAGCTGTTTTTT | CASGEQGGTGELFF
TRBJ1-1 | few | TRBD1 | TRBV6-1 | TGTGCCAGCATTCTTCAGGGGGGGAACACTGAAGCTTTCTTT | CASILQGGNTEAFF
TRBJ2-3 | - | - | TRBV10-2 | TGCGCCAGCAGGGCCCTCCGGGTTACCCTCACAGATACGCAGTATTTT | CASRALRVTLTDTQYF
TRBJ1-2 | - | - | TRBV6-1 | TGTGCCAGTGAACGGGGCAGGGACTACACCTTC | CASERGRDYTF
TRBJ1-5 | - | TRBD1 | TRBV23-1 | TGCGCCAGCAGTCAATCCGGGACAGGAATCCAACCTAGCAATCAGCCCCAGCATTTT | CASSQSGTGIQPSNQPQHF
TRBJ1-1 | - | - | TRBV2 | TGTGCCAGCACCCAAGCAGGGGTTACGTCGAACACTGAAGCTTTCTTT | CASTQAGVTSNTEAFF
TRBJ1-2 | - | - | TRBV5-6 | TGTGCCAGCAGCTTGGTGGAGTCCGCAGGCTATGGCTACACCTTC | CASSLVESAGYGYTF
TRBJ2-7 | - | - | TRBV12-2 | TGTGCAAGTCGCTTAGCGGTAGGGGGTTCCCAGTTTACCTACGAGCAGTACTTC | CASRLAVGGSQFTYEQYF
TRBJ2-2 | - | TRBD1 | TRBV10-3 | TGTGCCATCAGCCGGGGGACAGGGTACACCGGGGAGCTGTTTTTT | CAISRGTGYTGELFF
TRBJ2-2 | few | TRBD2 | TRBV2 | TGTGCCAGCAAACGGGAGGCGAACACCGGGGAGCTGTTTTTT | CASKREANTGELFF
TRBJ2-1 | - | TRBD2 | TRBV2 | TGTGCCAGCAGTGACCTCGGGACTAGCGGGACGAACTCCTACAATGAGCAGTTCTTC | CASSDLGTSGTNSYNEQFF
TRBJ1-2 | - | - | TRBV18 | TGTGCCAGCTCACCTGGGTCAGGCACTAACTATGGCTACACCTTC | CASSPGSGTNYGYTF
TRBJ2-1 | - | TRBD2 | TRBV11-2 | TGTGCCAGCAGCCCCCGACTAGCGGGCCGTAATGAGCAGTTCTTC | CASSPRLAGRNEQFF
TRBJ1-6 | few | - | TRBV6-1 | TGTGCCAGCCAGGGGAATCATAATTCACCCCTCCACTTT | CASQGNHNSPLHF
TRBJ2-2 | - | - | TRBV21-1 | TGTGCCAGCAGCAAGTGGCCCCGAAAGCGGACCGGGGAGCTGTTTTTT | CASSKWPRKRTGELFF
TRBJ1-4 | - | - | TRBV5-6 | TGTGCCAGCAGCTTGGATCGCGAAAAACTGTTTTTT | CASSLDREKLFF
TRBJ1-2 | - | TRBD1 | TRBV10-3 | TGTGCCATCAGCGAACAGGGGGCCGGCTATGGCTACACCTTC | CAISEQGAGYGYTF
TRBJ1-5 | - | - | TRBV28 | TGTGCCAGCAGCACTGGGACGCGGGATCAGCCCCAGCATTTT | CASSTGTRDQPQHF
TRBJ2-2 | - | TRBD1 | TRBV2 | TGTGCCAGCGTTGGACAGGGTAACACCGGGGAGCTGTTTTTT | CASVGQGNTGELFF
TRBJ1-6 | - | - | TRBV28 | TGTGCCAGCAGGGGGGGTACCCTCTATAATTCACCCCTCCACTTT | CASRGGTLYNSPLHF
TRBJ2-3 | few | TRBD1 | TRBV10-3 | TGTGCCATCAGTGAACCGGGACAGAGCACAGATACGCAGTATTTT | CAISEPGQSTDTQYF
TRBJ2-4 | few | - | TRBV10-3 | TGTGCCATCAGTGATGGCCTCTTTGCAAACATTCAGTACTTC | CAISDGLFANIQYF
TRBJ1-1 | - | - | TRBV6-6 | TGTGCCAGCAGTTACCTCCGGGCCCAAACGAACACTGAAGCTTTCTTT | CASSYLRAQTNTEAFF
TRBJ1-2 | - | TRBD1 | TRBV19 | TGTGCCAGTAGTCCCCGGACAGGCAGCTATGGCTACACCTTC | CASSPRTGSYGYTF
TRBJ2-3 | - | - | TRBV11-2 | TGTGCCAGCAGCTACCTCTTCACAGATACGCAGTATTTT | CASSYLFTDTQYF
TRBJ2-3 | - | - | TRBV18 | TGTGCCAGCTCACAAACCGATGACAGTTCTGATACGCAGTATTTT | CASSQTDDSSDTQYF
TRBJ1-5 | medium-sized | TRBD1 | TRBV2 | TGTGCCACTAAGGCCGACAGGGTGTCCAATCAGCCCCAGCATTTT | CATKADRVSNQPQHF